Listed here are 18 T cell receptor beta chains from one sample, sequenced in a study of neoadjuvant anti-PD-1 for oral cavity cancer. The table came from immunoSEQ multiplex PCR; TCRdb's copy has only in-frame clones and leaves some out. The sample carries tens of thousands of clones, about four fifths recorded once. The sequencing used PBMCs, collected before nivolumab (anti-PD-1) treatment. The receptors stem from a person aged 40 to 85 with oral cavity squamous cell carcinoma.

CDR3 sequence (DNA): TGTGCCAGCAGCGGCCTCACTAGCGGGAGGTTAGATACGCAGTATTTT. This sequence encodes CASSGLTSGRLDTQYF. This chain links TRBV5-6 with TRBJ2-3; TRBD2 aligns across 12 bases. The CDR3 is made up of 16 amino acids. Unmatched junction bases numbered 8, after V lost 4 bases and J lost 5 bases. Germline V lookup: CDR1 SGHDT, CDR2 YYEEEE.

The chain employs TRBV15 and TRBJ1-5, with 7 bases aligning to TRBD1. The ends lost 5 bases at V and 2 bases at J; junction bases unmatched: 9. This CDR3 comprises 16 residues. The germline V gene has CDR1 LNHNV and CDR2 YYDKDF (reference sequence). The CDR3 DNA reads as TGTGCCACCAGCGGGTCTTTGCAGGGGGGCAATCAGCCCCAGCATTTT. It encodes CATSGSLQGGNQPQHF. Supplemented by reference TRBV15 and TRBJ1-5, the full variable domain reads DAMVIQNPRYQVTQFGKPVTLSCSQTLNHNVMYWYQQKSSQAPKLLFHYYDKDFNNEADTPDNFQSRRPNTSFCFLDIRSPGLGDTAMYLCATSGSLQGGNQPQHFGDGTRLSIL.

The rearrangement links TRBV10-3 to TRBJ1-1, with D possibly being TRBD1 (6 bases). The V end was cut by 0 bases, the J end by 4 bases, with 12 bases between. This CDR3 has 15 residues. Per the germline V gene, CDR1 is ENHRY and CDR2 is SYGVKD. The CDR3 sequence is CAISESAGAGTEAFF. The CDR3 DNA reads TGTGCCATCAGTGAGTCAGCAGGGGCGGGCACTGAAGCTTTCTTT.

This chain links TRBV27 with TRBJ1-4; 7 positions match TRBD1. The germline V gene encodes CDR1 MNHEY and CDR2 SMNVEV (reference sequence). The CDR3 has 13 residues. Germline trimming cut 0 bases from V and 8 bases from J; bases unmatched to any gene: 0. CDR3 protein: CASSLSRGEKLFF. CDR3 nucleotide sequence: TGTGCCAGCAGTTTATCCAGGGGGGAAAAACTGTTTTTT. The full variable domain, in which reference TRBV27 and TRBJ1-4 provide the parts outside the CDR3, is EAQVTQNPRYLITVTGKKLTVTCSQNMNHEYMSWYRQDPGLGLRQIYYSMNVEVTDKGDVPEGYKVSRKEKRNFPLILESPSPNQTSLYFCASSLSRGEKLFFGSGTQLSVL.

The chain uses TRBV19 and TRBJ2-1; perhaps TRBD2 as D (5 bases). This CDR3 is built from 14 residues. The V gene's germline CDR1 is LNHDA and CDR2 SQIVND (reference sequence). The V end was cut by 1 base, the J end by 3 bases, with 7 bases between. The CDR3 loop reads CASSIGDYYNEQFF. The CDR3 coding sequence is TGTGCCAGTAGTATAGGAGACTACTACAATGAGCAGTTCTTC.

The chain recombines TRBV7-8 with TRBJ2-2; the match to TRBD2 covers 10 bases. J lost 6 bases, V lost 0 bases, and 7 bases had no gene match. The CDR3 runs 17 residues. Germline CDR1 is SGHVS and CDR2 is FQNEAQ. CDR3: CASSLARTSGDAGELFF. The CDR3 DNA sequence: TGTGCCAGCAGCTTAGCAAGGACTAGCGGAGACGCCGGGGAGCTGTTTTTT.

The chain joins TRBV28 to TRBJ2-7; 7 bases align to TRBD2. V was pared by 2 bases and J by 7 bases, with 11 bases of the junction left unmatched. There are 15 residues in the CDR3. Germline assignment: CDR1 MDHEN and CDR2 SYDVKM. The CDR3 DNA reads TGTGCCAGCAGTTTACCGGGACTAAACTTCGGTGAGCAGTACTTC. This codes for CASSLPGLNFGEQYF.

The gene calls are TRBV14 and TRBJ2-2; possible D gene TRBD2, 5 bases. Between the trimmed V and J ends, which lost 4 bases and 1 base, there was a span of 13 bases. The CDR3 length is 16 residues. The V gene's germline CDR1 is SGHDN and CDR2 FVKESK. The CDR3 loop reads CASSPWGRGNTGELFF. The CDR3 coding sequence is TGTGCCAGCAGCCCTTGGGGTCGGGGGAACACCGGGGAGCTGTTTTTT.

This sequence joins TRBV9 and TRBJ2-3; 7 bases are shared with TRBD2. The CDR3 contains 16 residues. Germline-derived CDR1 and CDR2 are SGDLS and YYNGEE. The trim removed 4 bases at V and 6 bases at J, leaving 14 bases unmatched. The CDR3 sequence: CASSRGLAVSSDTQYF. As DNA, the CDR3 is TGTGCCAGCAGCCGCGGCCTAGCGGTTAGTTCTGATACGCAGTATTTT.

The chain links TRBV27 to TRBJ2-7, with a possible D match to TRBD1 (6 bases). The CDR3 totals 14 residues. Trimming pared 4 bases from V and 3 bases from J, leaving 13 bases between. CDR1 is MNHEY, CDR2 SMNVEV, per germline (reference sequence). The CDR3 sequence is CASSSLSDSYEQYF. The CDR3 nucleotides read TGTGCCAGCAGTTCCCTCTCGGACAGCTACGAGCAGTACTTC.

The gene calls are TRBV5-5 and TRBJ2-2; D assignment may be TRBD1 or TRBD2 (5 bases each). The CDR3 sequence is 15 residues long. CDR1 and CDR2 from the germline V gene are SGHKS and YYEKEE (reference sequence). V lost 1 base and J lost 6, with 13 bases in between. The chain's CDR3 is CASSLNLRDPGELFF. The CDR3 DNA is TGTGCCAGCAGCTTGAACCTCAGGGACCCCGGGGAGCTGTTTTTT.

The rearrangement links TRBV7-9 to TRBJ2-6; 12 nucleotides agree with TRBD2. The CDR3 extends over 18 amino acids. The trim removed 4 bases at V and 2 bases at J, leaving 6 bases unmatched. Germline V lookup: CDR1 SEHNR, CDR2 FQNEAQ (reference sequence). CDR3 region: CASSWRLAGVTGANVLTF. CDR3 coding DNA: TGTGCCAGCAGCTGGAGACTAGCGGGAGTCACTGGGGCCAACGTCCTGACTTTC.

J is TRBJ2-3 and V is TRBV6-1; perhaps TRBD2 as D (7 bases). The ends were cut back, 2 bases at V and 1 base at J, with 13 bases in the middle. CDR1 is MNHNS, CDR2 SASEGT, per germline. The CDR3 runs to 16 residues. The CDR3 here is CASSERGGRRTDTQYF. The CDR3 coding sequence is TGTGCCAGCAGTGAAAGGGGGGGGAGGCGCACAGATACGCAGTATTTT.

This rearrangement joins TRBV9 to TRBJ1-3; perhaps TRBD1 as D (5 bases). This CDR3 is built from 13 residues. V lost 3 bases and J lost 8, with 12 bases in between. Germline assignment: CDR1 SGDLS and CDR2 YYNGEE. DNA of the CDR3: TGTGCCAGCAGCGCCCAGGGTTGGGACACCATATATTTT. The encoded protein is CASSAQGWDTIYF.

The chain is built from TRBV28 and TRBJ2-3; a weak D match, TRBD1 (5 bases). This CDR3 is built from 13 residues. The germline V and J ends were trimmed by 6 bases and 3 bases, with 10 bases remaining between them. Germline V gives CDR1 MDHEN, CDR2 SYDVKM. The CDR3 nucleotides are TGTGCCAGCAGGGGGCTTTGGACAGATACGCAGTATTTT. Translating it yields CASRGLWTDTQYF.

This chain joins TRBV7-8 and TRBJ2-2; 12 bases map to TRBD2. The CDR3 contains 19 residues. Germline CDR1 is SGHVS and CDR2 is FQNEAQ. V shed 1 base, J shed 2 bases, and the junction held 8 bases outside the gene matches. The CDR3, as DNA: TGTGCCAGCAGCTTAGTTGTTGGACTAGCGGGACTCAACACCGGGGAGCTGTTTTTT. Its translation is CASSLVVGLAGLNTGELFF.

The rearrangement uses TRBV27 and TRBJ2-2; perhaps TRBD1 as D (6 bases). Trimming stripped 6 bases from V and 4 bases from J, with 18 bases between. In germline, CDR1 is MNHEY, CDR2 SMNVEV (reference sequence). The CDR3 is 16 amino acids. The CDR3 bases are TGTGCCAGCAGGACGACAGGTGGATGGTTCACCGGGGAGCTGTTTTTT. Amino acids: CASRTTGGWFTGELFF.

The CDR3 DNA sequence: TGTGCCAGCAGTGAATTGGCAGGGGTTGCCTATGGCTACACCTTC. As protein: CASSELAGVAYGYTF. The rearrangement uses TRBV6-1 and TRBJ1-2; maybe TRBD1 (6 bases). The CDR3 is 15 residues long. Per the germline V gene, CDR1 is MNHNS and CDR2 is SASEGT. V lost 2 bases to trimming and J lost 4 bases, with 14 bases between them.